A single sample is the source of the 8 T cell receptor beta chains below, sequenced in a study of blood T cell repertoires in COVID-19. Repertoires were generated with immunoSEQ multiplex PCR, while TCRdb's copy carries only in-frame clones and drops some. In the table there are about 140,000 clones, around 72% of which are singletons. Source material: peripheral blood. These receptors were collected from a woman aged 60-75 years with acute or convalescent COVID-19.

CDR3 sequence reads: CSALTGNTIYF. The CDR3 DNA reads as TGCAGTGCCCTGACAGGAAACACCATATATTTT. The chain recombines TRBV20-1 with TRBJ1-3; D is undetermined. V was trimmed by 6 bases and J by 4 bases, leaving 7 bases between them. The CDR3 covers 11 residues. Germline V lookup: CDR1 DFQATT, CDR2 SNEGSKA (reference sequence).

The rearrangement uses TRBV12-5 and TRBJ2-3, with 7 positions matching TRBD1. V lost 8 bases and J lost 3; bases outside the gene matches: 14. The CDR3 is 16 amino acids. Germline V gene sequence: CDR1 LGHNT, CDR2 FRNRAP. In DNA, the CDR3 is TGTGCTAGTCCTCCATACCAGGGGGATAGGACAGATACGCAGTATTTT. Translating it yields CASPPYQGDRTDTQYF. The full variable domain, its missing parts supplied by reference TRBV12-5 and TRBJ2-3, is DARVTQTPRHKVTEMGQEVTMRCQPILGHNTVFWYRQTMMQGLELLAYFRNRAPLDDSGMPKDRFSAEMPDATLATLKIQPSEPRDSAVYFCASPPYQGDRTDTQYFGPGTRLTVL.

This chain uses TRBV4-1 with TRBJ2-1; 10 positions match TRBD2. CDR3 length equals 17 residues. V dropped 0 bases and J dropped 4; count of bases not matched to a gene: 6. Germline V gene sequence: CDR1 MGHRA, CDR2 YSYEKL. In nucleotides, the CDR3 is TGCGCCAGCAGCCAAGATCAAGGGACTAGCGCATACAATGAGCAGTTCTTC. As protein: CASSQDQGTSAYNEQFF.

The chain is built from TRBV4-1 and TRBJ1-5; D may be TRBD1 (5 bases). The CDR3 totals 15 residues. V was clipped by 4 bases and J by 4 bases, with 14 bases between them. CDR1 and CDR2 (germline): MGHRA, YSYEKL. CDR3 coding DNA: TGCGCCAGCAGCCCCTCCGGGACTGGGAATCAGCCCCAGCATTTT. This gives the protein CASSPSGTGNQPQHF.

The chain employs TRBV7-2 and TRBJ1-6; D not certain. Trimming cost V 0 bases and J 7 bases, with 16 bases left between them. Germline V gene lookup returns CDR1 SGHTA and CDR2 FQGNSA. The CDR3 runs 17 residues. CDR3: CASSLALSGSWNSPLHF. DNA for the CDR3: TGTGCCAGCAGCTTAGCCTTATCCGGGTCCTGGAATTCACCCCTCCACTTT.

CDR3 coding DNA: TGCAGTGCTAGTTACAGGGGGATCAATCAGCCCCAGCATTTT. Translating gives CSASYRGINQPQHF. The V gene is TRBV20-1, the J gene TRBJ1-5; the match to TRBD1 covers 8 bases. The CDR3 totals 14 residues. Unmatched junction bases numbered 4, after V lost 3 bases and J lost 3 bases. Per germline, CDR1 DFQATT and CDR2 SNEGSKA (reference sequence).

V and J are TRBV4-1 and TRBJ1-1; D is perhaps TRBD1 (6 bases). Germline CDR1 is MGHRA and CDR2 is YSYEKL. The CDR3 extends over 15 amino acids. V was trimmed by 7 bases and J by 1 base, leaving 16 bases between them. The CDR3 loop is CASTAAGEQNTEAFF. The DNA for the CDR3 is TGCGCCAGCACCGCGGCAGGGGAGCAGAACACTGAAGCTTTCTTT.

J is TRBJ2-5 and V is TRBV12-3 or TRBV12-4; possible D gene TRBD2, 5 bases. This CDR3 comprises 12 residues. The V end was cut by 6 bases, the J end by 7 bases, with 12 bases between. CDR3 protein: CASSRTAGTQYF. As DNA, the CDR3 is TGTGCCAGCAGCCGAACGGCGGGGACCCAGTACTTC.